This paragraph reports one T cell receptor beta chain. Repertoires were generated with immunoSEQ multiplex PCR, while TCRdb's copy carries only in-frame clones and drops some. The data show tens of thousands of clones, with over 70% seen just once and under 30% held by the top ten. The sample originates from a study of control samples from healthy donors and cancer patients. In germline, CDR1 is LGHNA, CDR2 YNFKEQ. The CDR3 is 21 residues long. With V trimmed by 0 bases and J by 2 bases, 15 bases remained unmatched. The chain recombines TRBV4-2 with TRBJ2-2; 10 bases line up with TRBD2. The sample was blood. The sequence derives from a man in his fifties in good health. CDR3 in DNA: TGTGCCAGCAGCCAAGATAAGAGGTTGGGCACTAGCGGGATAAACACCGGGGAGCTGTTTTTT. Translation gives CASSQDKRLGTSGINTGELFF.